The next 27 T cell receptor beta chains were all read from a single sample in a study of blood T cell repertoires in COVID-19. The method was immunoSEQ multiplex PCR; TCRdb's version includes in-frame clones alone and lacks a portion of them. The sample consists of around 450,000 clones, roughly 88% of them appearing once. The sample consisted of PBMCs or T cells enriched from blood (not recorded which). These receptors were collected from a young man who had recovered from COVID-19.

The V and J genes are TRBV5-1 and TRBJ1-1, with TRBD1 as a possible D gene (6 bases). The V and J ends lost 7 bases and 6 bases respectively, with 16 bases between them. From germline, CDR1 is SGHRS and CDR2 YFSETQ. The length of the CDR3 is 13 residues. The CDR3 nucleotides read TGCGCCAGCCGTAGGGGGGGAACCCCTGAAGCTTTCTTT. Encoded protein: CASRRGGTPEAFF. Full variable domain (remainder filled in from reference TRBV5-1 and TRBJ1-1): KAGVTQTPRYLIKTRGQQVTLSCSPISGHRSVSWYQQTPGQGLQFLFEYFSETQRNKGNFPGRFSGRQFSNSRSEMNVSTLELGDSALYLCASRRGGTPEAFFGQGTRLTVV.

The V and J genes are TRBV19 and TRBJ1-5; 10 bases match TRBD1. The germline gives CDR1 LNHDA, CDR2 SQIVND (reference sequence). J was trimmed by 3 bases and V by 6 bases; bases with no gene match: 8. CDR3 length: 16 amino acids. The CDR3 nucleotides read TGTGCCAGTAGATCCTACGGGACAGGGGTCAATCAGCCCCAGCATTTT. Residues: CASRSYGTGVNQPQHF.

The rearrangement uses TRBV14 and TRBJ2-1, with 7 positions matching TRBD1. The CDR3 runs 14 residues. Germline loops: CDR1 SGHDN, CDR2 FVKESK. J gave up 7 bases and V 4 bases, and 7 bases lay outside the gene matches. The CDR3 DNA follows: TGTGCCAGCAGCCGAAGGATACAGGGGAATGAGCAGTTCTTC. Its translation is CASSRRIQGNEQFF.

The chain recombines TRBV9 with TRBJ1-2; the D is unclear. Germline CDR1 and CDR2: SGDLS and YYNGEE. The CDR3 is 13 amino acids. The V end lost 0 bases, the J end lost 3 bases, and 6 bases lay between the germline ends. The CDR3 DNA reads TGTGCCAGCAGCGTAGAGTCAGACTATGGCTACACCTTC. Amino acid sequence: CASSVESDYGYTF.

The chain employs TRBV21-1 and TRBJ2-2; no DNA check was done on the table's D call, TRBD1. TRBV21-1 is annotated as a pseudogene. The length of the CDR3 is 15 residues. CDR3 loop: CARIVRTGTTGELFF. In DNA, the CDR3 is TGTGCCAGGATAGTAAGGACAGGGACCACCGGGGAGCTGTTTTTT.

The chain uses TRBV27 and TRBJ2-7; no reliable D call. The CDR3 loop spans 14 amino acids. Trimming shortened V by 0 bases and J by 0 bases, and 6 bases separated the two germline ends. Germline V gives CDR1 MNHEY, CDR2 SMNVEV (reference sequence). Here the CDR3 reads CASSLSGFSYEQYF. The CDR3, as DNA: TGTGCCAGCAGTTTATCCGGGTTCTCCTACGAGCAGTACTTC.

The rearrangement uses TRBV5-1 and TRBJ2-1; 13 positions match TRBD2. The CDR3 runs to 17 residues. Trimming at V came to 0 bases and at J to 4 bases, leaving 4 bases not matched to a gene. In germline, CDR1 is SGHRS, CDR2 YFSETQ. As DNA, the CDR3 is TGCGCCAGCAGCTTGGGGGGGACTAGCGGGGCTTACAATGAGCAGTTCTTC. It codes for CASSLGGTSGAYNEQFF.

The chain has TRBV6-5 and TRBJ2-3; 10 bases map to TRBD1. This CDR3 spans 14 amino acids. Trimming at V came to 8 bases and at J to 5 bases, leaving 7 bases not matched to a gene. CDR1 and CDR2 (germline): MNHEY, SVGAGI. The CDR3 bases are TGTGCCAGCTTTCGACAGGGGGCGTTAGATACGCAGTATTTT. Protein: CASFRQGALDTQYF.

The chain links TRBV5-1 to TRBJ1-2; D possibly corresponds to TRBD1 (6 bases). The CDR3 is 15 residues long. V was pared by 3 bases and J by 1 base, with 13 bases between. The germline CDR1 and CDR2 sequences are SGHRS and YFSETQ. The CDR3 DNA reads as TGCGCCAGCAGCTGGGGGCAGGAGAGTAACTATGGCTACACCTTC. It translates to CASSWGQESNYGYTF.

This chain connects TRBV7-9 to TRBJ1-1; possible D gene TRBD1, 6 bases. Germline V gives CDR1 SEHNR, CDR2 FQNEAQ (reference sequence). The ends were cut back, 5 bases at V and 2 bases at J, with 12 bases in the middle. This CDR3 is built from 14 residues. The CDR3 DNA reads as TGTGCCAGCAGCGATCGACAGGAAAACACTGAAGCTTTCTTT. Translation: CASSDRQENTEAFF.

The rearrangement joins TRBV9 to TRBJ1-3; 11 nucleotides agree with TRBD1. Germline-derived CDR1 and CDR2 are SGDLS and YYNGEE. J gave up 2 bases and V 3 bases, and 1 base lay outside the gene matches. The CDR3 length is 15 residues. CDR3 amino acids: CASSGGQGAGNTIYF. Here the CDR3 DNA reads TGTGCCAGCAGCGGGGGACAGGGGGCTGGAAACACCATATATTTT.

This sequence joins TRBV27 and TRBJ2-3; D not certain. The CDR3 spans 12 residues. Trimming left V 0 bases short and J 10 bases short, with 8 bases between. Germline-derived CDR1 and CDR2 are MNHEY and SMNVEV (reference sequence). The CDR3 sequence is CASSLSGRPQYF. DNA of the CDR3: TGTGCCAGCAGTTTATCAGGCAGGCCGCAGTATTTT.

V and J are TRBV2 and TRBJ2-5, with TRBD1 identical over 10 bases. V lost 7 bases, J lost 4 bases, and 6 bases stayed unmatched. Per the germline V gene, CDR1 is SNHLY and CDR2 is FYNNEI. The CDR3 sequence is 14 residues long. CDR3 in DNA: TGTGCCAGCATTAAGGACAGGGGGTTAGAGACCCAGTACTTC. This translates into CASIKDRGLETQYF. The full variable domain, with the rest looked up from reference TRBV2 and TRBJ2-5, is EPEVTQTPSHQVTQMGQEVILRCVPISNHLYFYWYRQILGQKVEFLVSFYNNEISEKSEIFDDQFSVERPDGSNFTLKIRSTKLEDSAMYFCASIKDRGLETQYFGPGTRLLVL.

The chain is built from TRBV7-3 and TRBJ2-1; a possible D gene is TRBD2 (6 bases). Germline CDR1 SGHTA, CDR2 FQGTGA. Trimming took 3 bases from V and 0 from J, leaving 6 bases between them. The length of the CDR3 is 14 residues. CDR3 nucleotides: TGTGCCAGCAGCTTTAGCGGCTCCTACAATGAGCAGTTCTTC. Residues: CASSFSGSYNEQFF.

The chain is built from TRBV6-5 and TRBJ1-3; D ambiguous. Germline CDR1 reads MNHEY; CDR2 reads SVGAGI. Trimming shortened V by 7 bases and J by 7 bases, and 8 bases separated the two germline ends. There are 11 residues in the CDR3. CDR3 DNA sequence: TGTGCCAGCACCCGAGGCAACACCATATATTTT. Its translation is CASTRGNTIYF.

The sample holds many counts of this clone. The chain carries TRBV19 and TRBJ2-3, with D maybe TRBD2 (6 bases). CDR3 length: 15 residues. Germline lookup yields CDR1 LNHDA and CDR2 SQIVND (reference sequence). Trimming removed 7 bases at V and 0 bases at J, with 14 bases between. This CDR3 is CASTEGLTSTDTQYF. CDR3 DNA sequence: TGTGCCAGTACCGAGGGACTTACAAGCACAGATACGCAGTATTTT.

The chain links TRBV7-9 to TRBJ1-1, with 7 bases fitting TRBD1. The CDR3 is 14 amino acids. J lost 4 bases, V lost 5 bases, and 7 bases had no gene match. Looked up from germline, CDR1 is SEHNR and CDR2 is FQNEAQ (reference sequence). The DNA of the CDR3 is TGTGCCAGCAGCGTCACAGGGGTGCCCACTGAAGCTTTCTTT. It translates to CASSVTGVPTEAFF.

The chain combines TRBV7-2 with TRBJ2-1; 8 nucleotides agree with TRBD2. The V segment lost 5 bases and the J segment 5 bases; nucleotides outside the gene matches: 8. The CDR3 runs to 15 residues. Germline-derived CDR1 and CDR2 are SGHTA and FQGNSA. CDR3 nucleotides: TGTGCCAGCAGCCTCCGGACTAGCACACACAATGAGCAGTTCTTC. Its translation: CASSLRTSTHNEQFF.

The CDR3 loop reads CASSLAGDYGYTF. As DNA, the CDR3 is TGTGCCAGCAGCTTGGCAGGGGACTATGGCTACACCTTC. V gene TRBV5-5 combines with J gene TRBJ1-2; possibly TRBD1 for D (6 bases). The CDR3 is 13 amino acids. Germline V gives CDR1 SGHKS, CDR2 YYEKEE (reference sequence). Trimming pared 0 bases from V and 3 bases from J, leaving 6 bases between. Together with reference TRBV5-5 and TRBJ1-2, the CDR3 gives the full variable domain: DAGVTQSPTHLIKTRGQQVTLRCSPISGHKSVSWYQQVLGQGPQFIFQYYEKEERGRGNFPDRFSARQFPNYSSELNVNALLLGDSALYLCASSLAGDYGYTFGSGTRLTVV.

CDR3 amino acids: CSASKGAGDGKEQYF. The CDR3 bases are TGCAGTGCTAGTAAGGGGGCAGGTGATGGGAAGGAGCAGTACTTC. The V call is TRBV20-1, the J call TRBJ2-7; 7 bases are shared with TRBD1. The CDR3 consists of 15 residues. Per germline, CDR1 DFQATT and CDR2 SNEGSKA (reference sequence). Germline trimming cut 3 bases from V and 7 bases from J; bases unmatched to any gene: 15.

A few counts support this clone. The chain has TRBV29-1 and TRBJ1-2, with D possibly matching TRBD1 (6 bases). Germline V gene lookup returns CDR1 SQVTM and CDR2 ANQGSEA. The CDR3 length is 13 residues. V gave up 6 bases and J gave up 8 bases, with 19 bases separating them. The CDR3 loop is CSVLQQGAEGYTF. The CDR3 DNA is TGCAGCGTCCTTCAACAGGGTGCTGAAGGCTACACCTTC.

The rearrangement joins TRBV11-2 to TRBJ1-1; D possibly corresponds to TRBD1 (5 bases). The V and J ends lost 1 base and 5 bases respectively, with 8 bases between them. The CDR3 runs 13 residues. From germline, CDR1 is SGHAT and CDR2 FQNNGV. The DNA for the CDR3 is TGTGCCAGCAGCTTAGGTAGGGGTACTGAAGCTTTCTTT. Translating gives CASSLGRGTEAFF. The variable domain in full, with the rest retrieved from reference TRBV11-2 and TRBJ1-1, is EAGVAQSPRYKIIEKRQSVAFWCNPISGHATLYWYQQILGQGPKLLIQFQNNGVVDDSQLPKDRFSAERLKGVDSTLKIQPAKLEDSAVYLCASSLGRGTEAFFGQGTRLTVV.

This chain connects TRBV27 to TRBJ1-2, with TRBD1 matching over 7 bases. The CDR3 length is 13 residues. V shed 4 bases and J 8 bases; nucleotides not matched to a gene: 7. Germline V lookup: CDR1 MNHEY, CDR2 SMNVEV (reference sequence). For the CDR3, the DNA is TGTGCCAGCAGTTGGGACAGCACTATGGGCTACACCTTC. Residues: CASSWDSTMGYTF.

This chain joins TRBV7-8 and TRBJ1-5; D might be TRBD1 (6 bases). Germline V gene sequence: CDR1 SGHVS, CDR2 FQNEAQ. CDR3 length: 14 amino acids. V lost 1 base and J lost 5, with 9 bases in between. The CDR3 sequence is CASSLVGGYQPQHF. CDR3 in DNA: TGTGCCAGCAGCTTAGTTGGGGGCTATCAGCCCCAGCATTTT.

This rearrangement joins TRBV2 to TRBJ1-6; no reliable D call. The CDR3 is 16 residues long. V lost 6 bases to trimming and J lost 10 bases, with 22 bases between them. Germline CDR1 is SNHLY and CDR2 is FYNNEI. The CDR3, as DNA: TGTGCCAGCAGCCTTTTGGCCGCGTGGGCAAGGTCACCCCTCCACTTT. Translated: CASSLLAAWARSPLHF.

V and J are TRBV12-5 and TRBJ2-5; 11 bases are a match to TRBD2. With V trimmed by 5 bases and J by 2 bases, 10 bases remained unmatched. CDR1 LGHNT and CDR2 FRNRAP come from the germline V gene. This CDR3 is built from 17 residues. CDR3 bases: TGTGCTAGTGGTCTGGGGACTAGCGGCGACATACAAGAGACCCAGTACTTC. It codes for CASGLGTSGDIQETQYF.

Details on this clone: Since the CDR3 does not end with the conserved phenylalanine or tryptophan, this likely comes from a read error. The DNA is omitted, as the CDR3 cannot be located on it reliably, and the CDR3 follows TCRdb's listing. V gene TRBV15 combines with J gene TRBJ2-7; TRBD2, the table's D call, lacks a check against the DNA. From its first to its last residue, the CDR3 has 12 amino acids. Germline-derived CDR1 and CDR2 are LNHNV and YYDKDF (reference sequence). The CDR3 sequence: CATGMGGTLSYL.